The rows below give T cell receptor beta chains drawn from one sample of a study of shared clonotypes between healthy human individuals. Measured with immunoSEQ multiplex PCR; TCRdb has only the in-frame clones, and not every one. This table holds 2,100,000 or so clones, nearly 97% found once. The specimen was naive CD4+ T cells sorted from blood. The receptors here all came from a man aged 18 to 30 in good health. CDR3s leave out the opening cysteine and the closing phenylalanine or tryptophan. D genes are given only for firm matches.

CDR3 length: 13
V gene: TRBV5-5
D gene: TRBD1
CDR3 protein: ASSPGDRVRVEQY

CDR3 length: 14
V gene: TRBV7-2
D gene: TRBD2
CDR3 protein: ASSLDASGTYNEQF

CDR3 length: 14
V gene: TRBV18
D gene: .
CDR3 protein: ASSPHGRGSYNEQF

CDR3 length: 14
V gene: TRBV18
D gene: TRBD1
CDR3 protein: ASSLGQSLRNGELF

CDR3 length: 11
V gene: TRBV5-1
D gene: .
CDR3 protein: ASSFDRNNEQF

CDR3 length: 12
V gene: TRBV5-1
D gene: TRBD1
CDR3 protein: ASNSGQGNQPQH

CDR3 length: 15
V gene: TRBV7-2
D gene: TRBD1
CDR3 protein: ASSWGQTLGSGNTIY

CDR3 length: 14
V gene: TRBV5-1
D gene: TRBD1
CDR3 protein: ASSLYRGQWTDTQY

CDR3 length: 12
V gene: TRBV5-1
D gene: .
CDR3 protein: ASSGSGPNSPLH

CDR3 length: 17
V gene: TRBV11-2
D gene: .
CDR3 protein: ASSLVRGYLADSYNEQF

CDR3 length: 12
V gene: TRBV18
D gene: TRBD2
CDR3 protein: ASSPASGRETQY

CDR3 length: 14
V gene: TRBV27
D gene: TRBD2
CDR3 protein: ASSPATAGRTYEQY

CDR3 length: 12
V gene: TRBV29-1
D gene: .
CDR3 protein: SARRTVELTEAF

CDR3 length: 12
V gene: TRBV28
D gene: .
CDR3 protein: ASSLRGGTGELF

CDR3 length: 13
V gene: TRBV7-2
D gene: TRBD2
CDR3 protein: ASVLGGTSGTEQY

CDR3 length: 15
V gene: TRBV27
D gene: .
CDR3 protein: ASSSRRTWGRTDTQY

CDR3 length: 13
V gene: TRBV7-8
D gene: TRBD2
CDR3 protein: ASSYDGLAGVEQY

CDR3 length: 12
V gene: TRBV19
D gene: .
CDR3 protein: ASSIGDGLYGYT

CDR3 length: 13
V gene: TRBV4-3
D gene: .
CDR3 protein: ASSQMVGAYNEQF

CDR3 length: 11
V gene: TRBV2
D gene: .
CDR3 protein: ASSENGQLEQY

CDR3 length: 15
V gene: TRBV7-9
D gene: TRBD2
CDR3 protein: ASSLELAGGNTGELF

CDR3 length: 14
V gene: TRBV5-1
D gene: .
CDR3 protein: ASSLVSQSKSWTQY

CDR3 length: 14
V gene: TRBV4-2
D gene: TRBD1
CDR3 protein: ASSQETGVRNQPQH

CDR3 length: 13
V gene: TRBV5-1
D gene: TRBD2
CDR3 protein: ASSLAMTSGYTQY

CDR3 length: 13
V gene: TRBV7-2
D gene: .
CDR3 protein: ASSLVQGGVGEQF

CDR3 length: 13
V gene: TRBV6-1
D gene: TRBD1
CDR3 protein: ATRDRVNGNQPQH

CDR3 length: 12
V gene: TRBV12-5
D gene: .
CDR3 protein: ASGLGLPPDTQY

CDR3 length: 13
V gene: TRBV7-2
D gene: .
CDR3 protein: ASAFLGQPWETQY

CDR3 length: 15
V gene: TRBV5-6
D gene: .
CDR3 protein: ASSWGPGGYSRETQY

CDR3 length: 16
V gene: TRBV18
D gene: TRBD2
CDR3 protein: ASSKSGLAGFSYNEQF

CDR3 length: 13
V gene: TRBV5-4
D gene: .
CDR3 protein: ASSSSKVSGYEQY

CDR3 length: 13
V gene: TRBV7-8
D gene: TRBD1
CDR3 protein: ASSTGTGLTTEAF

CDR3 length: 11
V gene: TRBV30
D gene: TRBD1
CDR3 protein: AWSVTGGHGYT

CDR3 length: 13
V gene: TRBV5-4
D gene: .
CDR3 protein: ASSSWMGSPYGYT

CDR3 length: 11
V gene: TRBV5-1
D gene: .
CDR3 protein: ASSLGQQNGYT

CDR3 length: 11
V gene: TRBV25-1
D gene: .
CDR3 protein: ASSSTGPYEQY

CDR3 length: 11
V gene: TRBV6-5
D gene: .
CDR3 protein: ATKWRRTDTQY

CDR3 length: 12
V gene: TRBV6-5
D gene: .
CDR3 protein: ASSSAKGNTEAF

CDR3 length: 11
V gene: TRBV19
D gene: TRBD1
CDR3 protein: ASRWDRLNEQF